A selection of T cell receptor beta chains follows, all from one sample in a study of shared clonotypes between healthy human individuals. Only in-frame clones appear in the TCRdb table, and some are missing; sequencing was by immunoSEQ multiplex PCR. This table holds hundreds of thousands of clones, roughly 94% found once. Sequenced: naive CD8+ T cells sorted from blood. All receptors derive from a man younger than 45 in good health. CDR3s include the opening cysteine and the closing phenylalanine or tryptophan. Each record gives: clone size, V gene, J gene, CDR3 protein. The listing skips clone size in some rows; elsewhere it reads once, few, many or a size class.

few	TRBV10-1	TRBJ2-7	CASSVDRGYEQYF
NA	TRBV27	TRBJ2-1	CASSHRRTGANEQFF
NA	TRBV19	TRBJ2-5	CASSVTGETQYF
NA	TRBV4-3	TRBJ1-3	CASSQEPHSSGNTIYF
NA	TRBV19	TRBJ1-5	CASSIDGQGIEPQHF
NA	TRBV11-3	TRBJ2-2	CASSLGLSHTGELFF
NA	TRBV5-8	TRBJ2-7	CASSVIGQGSEQYF
NA	TRBV7-2	TRBJ2-4	CASSFGIAKNIQYF
NA	TRBV28	TRBJ2-7	CASDPTGDTYEQYF
NA	TRBV2	TRBJ1-5	CASQGLGTSNQPQHF
NA	TRBV30	TRBJ2-3	CAWSVGGKDTQYF
NA	TRBV10-3	TRBJ2-7	CAISSTSGSSEQYF
NA	TRBV4-1	TRBJ2-2	CAGGQESNTGELFF
few	TRBV28	TRBJ2-1	CASSLFLGLNEQFF
NA	TRBV27	TRBJ2-7	CASSLEGPREQYF
once	TRBV7-2	TRBJ2-3	CASSFGMRADTQYF
NA	TRBV30	TRBJ2-2	CAWSVMGGSGTGELFF
NA	TRBV9	TRBJ2-4	CASSVGQGKNIQYF
NA	TRBV7-9	TRBJ2-3	CASSTSDVSTDTQYF
NA	TRBV7-9	TRBJ2-7	CASSVTGPPYEQYF